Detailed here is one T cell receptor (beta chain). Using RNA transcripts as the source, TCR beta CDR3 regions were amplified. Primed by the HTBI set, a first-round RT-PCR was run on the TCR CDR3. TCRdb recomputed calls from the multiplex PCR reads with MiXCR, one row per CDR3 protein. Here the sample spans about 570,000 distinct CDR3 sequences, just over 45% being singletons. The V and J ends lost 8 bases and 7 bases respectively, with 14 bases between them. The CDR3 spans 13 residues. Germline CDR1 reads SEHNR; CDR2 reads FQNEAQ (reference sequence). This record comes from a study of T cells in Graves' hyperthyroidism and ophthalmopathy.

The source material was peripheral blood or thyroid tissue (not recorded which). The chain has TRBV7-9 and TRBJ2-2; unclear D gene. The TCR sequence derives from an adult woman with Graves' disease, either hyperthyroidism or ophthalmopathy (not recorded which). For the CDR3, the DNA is TGTGCCAGCGGCTCCGGCGCGGACGGGGAGCTGTTTTTT. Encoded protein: CASGSGADGELFF.